The clone carrying this T cell receptor beta chain was counted between two and nine times. The antigen is not known. The sample is drawn from a study of post-analysis software for immune sequencing data. On the study more broadly: Disease courses included relapsing-remitting, secondary progressive and progressive-relapsing multiple sclerosis. Study findings and constraints: Controls had lower frequencies than patients of about 5 TRBV segments, which included TRBV5-6, TRBV5-1 and TRBV20-1.

Carried by the TCR beta cDNA libraries were unique molecular identifiers. In TCRdb, the PCR reads were re-called with MiXCR into one record per CDR3 protein. The sample includes 750,000 to 950,000 distinct CDR3 sequences, around 46% of them seen just once. Germline V gives CDR1 DFQATT, CDR2 SNEGSKA (reference sequence). The V end was cut by 5 bases, the J end by 0 bases, with 5 bases between. The CDR3 runs to 13 residues. The chain is built from TRBV20-1 and TRBJ2-6; D ambiguous. Sequencing was carried out using blood. The receptor's source is a girl under 18 with multiple sclerosis. The CDR3 DNA is TGCAGTGCTCAGTTCTCTGGGGCCAACGTCCTGACTTTC. Protein: CSAQFSGANVLTF.